This T cell receptor beta chain was recovered during a study of Ad26.COV2.S vaccination and SARS-CoV-2 variants. Method: immunoSEQ multiplex PCR; TCRdb's copy keeps in-frame clones and lacks some. The sample lists 350,000 to 450,000 clones, 85% occurring once. Treatment noted: approximately 18 received Ad26.COV2.S at low or high dose, single or two shots; 5 received placebo; per-sample allocation not given. Material that was analyzed had been drawn on day 63 after the first vaccine or placebo injection. The TCR was taken from a person aged 18-60 years who received the Ad26.COV2.S COVID-19 vaccine or a placebo. This specimen consisted of peripheral blood, obtained in a trial of Ad26.COV2.S vaccine versus placebo.

The CDR3 spells CASSVSGGLAGYNEQFF. CDR3 DNA sequence: TGTGCCAGCAGTGTTTCGGGGGGACTAGCGGGATACAATGAGCAGTTCTTC. The V and J genes are TRBV6-4 and TRBJ2-1; 13 bases align to TRBD2. The CDR3 spans 17 residues. Germline loops: CDR1 MRHNA, CDR2 SNTAGT. The J segment lost 4 bases and the V segment lost 4 bases, leaving 7 bases of the junction unmatched.